These 19 T cell receptor beta chains share one sample of origin, sequenced in a study of identical twins. Using its own MiXCR run on the 5' RACE reads, TCRdb lists one record per CDR3 protein. The sample records 1.5 million or so distinct CDR3 sequences, roughly 35% being singletons. Sequencing used cord blood. Receptors originate from a newborn girl in good health.

This clonotype was observed a few times. V and J are TRBV12-3 or TRBV12-4 and TRBJ2-7, with 8 bases aligning to TRBD1. With V trimmed by 2 bases and J by 9 bases, 3 bases remained unmatched. The CDR3 is 12 amino acids. CDR3 amino acids: CASSLPGTGQYF. In nucleotides, the CDR3 is TGTGCCAGCAGTTTACCTGGGACAGGGCAGTACTTC.

There are many counts of this clonotype. The genes are TRBV18 and TRBJ2-3; D remains unclear. The CDR3 spans 16 residues. The V and J ends lost 0 bases and 0 bases respectively, with 10 bases between them. Per germline, CDR1 KGHSH and CDR2 LQKENI. The DNA for the CDR3 is TGTGCCAGCTCACCACCGGCTAGATCTAGCACAGATACGCAGTATTTT. Translated: CASSPPARSSTDTQYF. Full variable domain (outside the CDR3, taken from reference TRBV18 and TRBJ2-3): NAGVMQNPRHLVRRRGQEARLRCSPMKGHSHVYWYRQLPEEGLKFMVYLQKENIIDESGMPKERFSAEFPKEGPSILRIQQVVRGDSAAYFCASSPPARSSTDTQYFGPGTRLTVL.

The J gene is TRBJ2-1, the V gene TRBV14; D is possibly TRBD1 (5 bases). CDR1 SGHDN and CDR2 FVKESK come from the germline V gene. V shed 1 base and J shed 5 bases, with 12 bases lying between them. This CDR3 contains 15 residues. For the CDR3, the DNA is TGTGCCAGCAGCCAAGGGGGCGGAACACACAATGAGCAGTTCTTC. This encodes CASSQGGGTHNEQFF.

This chain uses TRBV10-3 with TRBJ1-2; weak D call: TRBD1 (5 bases). V shed 4 bases and J shed 9 bases, with 15 bases lying between them. CDR3 length equals 13 residues. Germline CDR1 ENHRY, CDR2 SYGVKD. CDR3 sequence (DNA): TGTGCCATCAGTGGGACATATCGGCCGAGCTACACCTTC. Its protein product is CAISGTYRPSYTF.

The chain carries TRBV4-2 and TRBJ1-1, with TRBD1 as a possible D gene (6 bases). The V end was cut by 1 base, the J end by 3 bases, with 15 bases between. Looked up from germline, CDR1 is LGHNA and CDR2 is YNFKEQ. The CDR3 runs 16 residues. Here the CDR3 reads CASSQALGGADTEAFF. CDR3 DNA sequence: TGTGCCAGCAGCCAAGCCCTGGGGGGGGCGGACACTGAAGCTTTCTTT.

The chain employs TRBV3-1 and TRBJ2-2; weak D call: TRBD2 (6 bases). The CDR3 consists of 14 residues. Trimming removed 8 bases from V and 5 bases from J, with 15 bases in between. The germline CDR1 and CDR2 sequences are LGHDT and YNNKEL (reference sequence). Written as DNA, the CDR3 is TGTGCCAGCCGTAGGGGAGGAAGTACCGGGGAGCTGTTTTTT. Translated, it gives CASRRGGSTGELFF.

This clonotype came up many times. The V and J genes are TRBV5-1 and TRBJ2-3, with D unresolved. The CDR3 has 16 residues. Trimming left V 4 bases short and J 1 base short, with 16 bases between. Germline CDR1 is SGHRS and CDR2 is YFSETQ. The chain's CDR3 is CASSIRAFSGTDTQYF. In DNA, the CDR3 is TGCGCCAGCAGCATTCGAGCCTTTTCGGGCACAGATACGCAGTATTTT.

This clonotype was seen a few times. The chain joins TRBV29-1 to TRBJ2-7; 8 bases map to TRBD1. CDR1 and CDR2 from the germline V gene are SQVTM and ANQGSEA. This CDR3 is 14 amino acids long. V lost 3 bases and J lost 0; bases outside the gene matches: 4. The CDR3 loop is CSVEPGGPSYEQYF. For the CDR3, the DNA is TGCAGCGTTGAGCCAGGGGGCCCCTCCTACGAGCAGTACTTC.

This clonotype was counted at least ten times. The rearrangement links TRBV12-3 or TRBV12-4 to TRBJ1-4; no clear D gene. Trimming cost V 3 bases and J 8 bases, with 10 bases left between them. CDR3 length equals 13 residues. The CDR3 here is CASSFQQREKLFF. DNA for the CDR3: TGTGCCAGCAGTTTTCAGCAGCGGGAAAAACTGTTTTTT.

This clonotype was observed a handful of times. The chain recombines TRBV20-1 with TRBJ2-3, with no clear D. The germline gives CDR1 DFQATT, CDR2 SNEGSKA (reference sequence). The CDR3 extends over 12 amino acids. V was trimmed by 5 bases and J by 1 base, leaving 7 bases between them. CDR3 bases: TGCAGTGCTTTCGGCCGCACAGATACGCAGTATTTT. Its translation: CSAFGRTDTQYF.

This clonotype was counted a few times. The J gene is TRBJ2-1, the V gene TRBV2, with TRBD1 as a possible D gene (5 bases). The CDR3 consists of 15 residues. The V gene lost 7 bases and the J gene lost 0 bases, with 13 bases spanning the gap. The V gene's germline CDR1 is SNHLY and CDR2 FYNNEI. For the CDR3, the DNA is TGTGCCAGCAAAGTCCACAGGAGCTCCTACAATGAGCAGTTCTTC. Protein: CASKVHRSSYNEQFF.

In this sample, this clonotype turned up many times. The chain employs TRBV5-8 and TRBJ2-5; D remains ambiguous. V lost 3 bases and J lost 3, with 9 bases in between. The CDR3 loop spans 13 amino acids. Germline values: CDR1 SGHTS, CDR2 YDEGEE. CDR3 sequence reads: CASSYLPKETQYF. CDR3 DNA sequence: TGTGCCAGCAGCTATTTACCCAAAGAGACCCAGTACTTC. Filled out from reference TRBV5-8 and TRBJ2-5, the complete variable domain reads EAGVTQSPTHLIKTRGQQATLRCSPISGHTSVYWYQQALGLGLQFLLWYDEGEERNRGNFPPRFSGRQFPNYSSELNVNALELEDSALYLCASSYLPKETQYFGPGTRLLVL.

This sequence joins TRBV6-5 and TRBJ1-5; the match to TRBD1 covers 12 bases. V gave up 11 bases and J gave up 1 base; unmatched junction bases: 12. The CDR3 is made up of 17 amino acids. Germline V CDR1 and CDR2: MNHEY, SVGAGI. The CDR3 nucleotides are TGTGCCGGCAAGTTACGGGACAGGGGGCGAAGCAATCAGCCCCAGCATTTT. Translated: CAGKLRDRGRSNQPQHF.

This chain uses TRBV6-5 with TRBJ1-6; 7 nucleotides align to TRBD1. CDR3 length equals 16 residues. Germline V gene sequence: CDR1 MNHEY, CDR2 SVGAGI. The ends lost 0 bases at V and 9 bases at J; junction bases unmatched: 8. This CDR3 is CASSYSQGGATSPLHF. As DNA, the CDR3 is TGTGCCAGCAGTTACTCTCAGGGGGGCGCGACTTCACCCCTCCACTTT.

In its sample, this clonotype was seen a few times. This chain joins TRBV25-1 and TRBJ1-2, with TRBD1 as a possible D gene (6 bases). Germline assignment: CDR1 MGHDK and CDR2 SYGVNS. V lost 2 bases and J 4 bases, leaving 14 bases between the germline ends. The CDR3 extends over 15 amino acids. CDR3 sequence (DNA): TGTGCCAGCAGTGAAGATCAAAGGGGGTTCTATGGCTACACCTTC. Its protein product is CASSEDQRGFYGYTF.

In this sample, this clonotype turned up a few times. This chain uses TRBV9 with TRBJ1-1; D unresolved. Germline CDR1 reads SGDLS; CDR2 reads YYNGEE. V was cut by 3 bases and J by 0 bases, with 12 bases left in between. The CDR3 sequence is 15 residues long. CDR3 in amino acids: CASSAPGGMNTEAFF. The CDR3 DNA reads as TGTGCCAGCAGCGCCCCCGGCGGTATGAACACTGAAGCTTTCTTT.

This clonotype was seen only a few times. CDR3 in amino acids: CASSPRVVWKNIQYF. CDR3 in DNA: TGTGCCAGCAGCCCAAGGGTGGTCTGGAAAAACATTCAGTACTTC. The rearrangement uses TRBV7-9 and TRBJ2-4, with unresolved D. CDR1 and CDR2 from the germline V gene are SEHNR and FQNEAQ (reference sequence). The CDR3 is made up of 15 amino acids. V was trimmed by 5 bases and J by 4 bases, leaving 15 bases between them.

The V call is TRBV29-1, the J call TRBJ2-5; TRBD1 is a possible D gene (6 bases). Trimming removed 5 bases from V and 11 bases from J, with 21 bases in between. Germline V gene sequence: CDR1 SQVTM, CDR2 ANQGSEA. The CDR3 is made up of 13 amino acids. The CDR3 DNA is TGCAGCGTTCAACAGGGCCGTTACAATGAGCAGTACTTC. Amino acid sequence: CSVQQGRYNEQYF.

CDR3 amino acids: CAISERGYQPQHF. The CDR3 DNA follows: TGTGCCATCAGTGAAAGGGGTTATCAGCCCCAGCATTTT. V gene TRBV10-3 combines with J gene TRBJ1-5; maybe TRBD1 (5 bases). Per germline, CDR1 ENHRY and CDR2 SYGVKD. The CDR3 loop spans 13 amino acids. The germline V and J ends were trimmed by 3 bases and 5 bases, with 8 bases remaining between them.